Detailed here is one TCR beta chain. No antigen is known for it. Germline V CDR1 and CDR2: MNHEY, SVGAGI. V lost 11 bases and J 10 bases, leaving 18 bases between the germline ends. This CDR3 region has 13 residues. Excluded were patients having autoimmune disease history or systemic immunosuppression. The data stem from a study of OX40 agonist ivuxolimab in advanced cancers. Study-level information: The study enrolled dose-escalation patients with hepatocellular carcinoma, melanoma, renal cell or head and neck cancer. Previous treatment with anti-PD-1, anti-PD-L1 or anti-CTLA-4 therapy was allowed; less than 45% had received some. Study-wide findings and caveats: Patients who responded partially at 0.1-3.0 mg/kg showed clonal expansion ranking among the lowest.

The repertoire was sequenced with immunoSEQ multiplex PCR; TCRdb's copy has only in-frame clones and lacks some. The sample records some 50,000 clones, approximately 83% being singletons. The TCR originated in an adult with an advanced solid tumor such as melanoma, head and neck, liver or kidney cancer. Specimen: CD4+ or CD8+ T cells sorted from blood, collected in a trial of the OX40 agonist ivuxolimab. J is TRBJ1-6 and V is TRBV6-5; TRBD1 might be the D (5 bases). CDR3 nucleotides: TGTGCCCCTTCGGGGACGCATCAGTCACCCCTCCACTTT. This codes for CAPSGTHQSPLHF.